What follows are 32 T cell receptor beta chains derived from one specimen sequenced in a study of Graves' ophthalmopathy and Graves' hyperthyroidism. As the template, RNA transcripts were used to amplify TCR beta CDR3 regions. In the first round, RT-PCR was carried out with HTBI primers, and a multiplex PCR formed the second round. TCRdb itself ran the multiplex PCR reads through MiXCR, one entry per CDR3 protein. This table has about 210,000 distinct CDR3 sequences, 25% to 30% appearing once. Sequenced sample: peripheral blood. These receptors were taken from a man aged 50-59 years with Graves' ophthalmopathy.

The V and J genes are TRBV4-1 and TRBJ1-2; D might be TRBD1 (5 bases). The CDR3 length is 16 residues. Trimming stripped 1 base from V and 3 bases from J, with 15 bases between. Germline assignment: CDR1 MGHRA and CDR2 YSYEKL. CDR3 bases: TGCGCCAGCAGCCAAGGGGACGACCTGCGGCACTATGGCTACACCTTC. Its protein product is CASSQGDDLRHYGYTF.

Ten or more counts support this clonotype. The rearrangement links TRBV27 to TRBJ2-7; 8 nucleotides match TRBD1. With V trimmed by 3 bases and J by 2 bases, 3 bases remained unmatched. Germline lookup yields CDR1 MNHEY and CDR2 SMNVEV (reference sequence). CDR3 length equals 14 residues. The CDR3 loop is CASSFGQGPYEQYF. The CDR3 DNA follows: TGTGCCAGCAGTTTCGGACAGGGCCCCTACGAGCAGTACTTC.

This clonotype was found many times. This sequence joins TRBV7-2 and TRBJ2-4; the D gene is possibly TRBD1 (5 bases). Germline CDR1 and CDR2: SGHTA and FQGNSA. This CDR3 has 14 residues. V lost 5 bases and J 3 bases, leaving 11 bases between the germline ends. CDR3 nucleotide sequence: TGTGCCAGCAGCAACGACAGATACAAAAACATTCAGTACTTC. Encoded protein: CASSNDRYKNIQYF.

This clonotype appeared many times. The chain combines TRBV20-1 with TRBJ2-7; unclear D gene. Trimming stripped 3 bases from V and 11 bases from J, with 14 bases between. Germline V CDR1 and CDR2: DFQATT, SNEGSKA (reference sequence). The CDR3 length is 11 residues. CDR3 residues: CSASPGVKEYF. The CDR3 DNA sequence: TGCAGTGCTAGTCCGGGCGTCAAAGAGTACTTC.

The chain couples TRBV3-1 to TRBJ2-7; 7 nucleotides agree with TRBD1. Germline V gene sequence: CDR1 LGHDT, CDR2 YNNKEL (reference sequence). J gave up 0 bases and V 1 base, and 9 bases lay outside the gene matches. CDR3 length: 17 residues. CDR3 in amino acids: CASSQALGTEISYEQYF. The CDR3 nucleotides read TGTGCCAGCAGCCAAGCTTTGGGGACAGAGATCTCCTACGAGCAGTACTTC.

In DNA, the CDR3 is TGTGCCAGCAGCACGAGGGTCCCTGGAAACACCATATATTTT. Translated: CASSTRVPGNTIYF. The rearrangement uses TRBV12-3 or TRBV12-4 and TRBJ1-3; D call uncertain. The CDR3 loop spans 14 amino acids. V lost 6 bases to trimming and J lost 2 bases, with 11 bases between them.

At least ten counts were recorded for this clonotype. The CDR3 region has the DNA TGTGCCAGCAGCTTAAGTACAGTAAGCTCCTACGAGCAGTACTTC. It codes for CASSLSTVSSYEQYF. The chain has TRBV7-2 and TRBJ2-7; D gene uncertain. The germline V and J ends were trimmed by 2 bases and 0 bases, with 11 bases remaining between them. Germline V gene data show CDR1 as SGHTA and CDR2 as FQGNSA. The CDR3 has 15 amino acids.

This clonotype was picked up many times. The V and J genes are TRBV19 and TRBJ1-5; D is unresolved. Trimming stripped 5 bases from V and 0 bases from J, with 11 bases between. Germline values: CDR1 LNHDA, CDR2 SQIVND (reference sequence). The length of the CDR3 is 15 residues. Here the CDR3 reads CASSPYVYSNQPQHF. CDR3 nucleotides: TGTGCCAGTAGTCCCTACGTTTATAGCAATCAGCCCCAGCATTTT.

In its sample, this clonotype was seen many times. The CDR3 region is CASQDRLNTEAFF. CDR3 sequence (DNA): TGTGCCAGCCAGGACAGGTTGAACACTGAAGCTTTCTTT. This chain connects TRBV6-1 to TRBJ1-1, with 7 nucleotides matching TRBD1. Germline CDR1 reads MNHNS; CDR2 reads SASEGT. The V segment lost 8 bases and the J segment 0 bases; nucleotides outside the gene matches: 3. CDR3 size: 13 residues.

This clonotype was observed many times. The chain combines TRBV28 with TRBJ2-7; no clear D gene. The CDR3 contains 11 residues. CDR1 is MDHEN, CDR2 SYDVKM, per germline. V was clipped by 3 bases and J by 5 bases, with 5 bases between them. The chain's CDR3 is CASSFKNEQYF. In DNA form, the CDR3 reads TGTGCCAGCAGTTTTAAGAACGAGCAGTACTTC. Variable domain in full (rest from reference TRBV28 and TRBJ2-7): DVKVTQSSRYLVKRTGEKVFLECVQDMDHENMFWYRQDPGLGLRLIYFSYDVKMKEKGDIPEGYSVSREKKERFSLILESASTNQTSMYLCASSFKNEQYFGPGTRLTVT.

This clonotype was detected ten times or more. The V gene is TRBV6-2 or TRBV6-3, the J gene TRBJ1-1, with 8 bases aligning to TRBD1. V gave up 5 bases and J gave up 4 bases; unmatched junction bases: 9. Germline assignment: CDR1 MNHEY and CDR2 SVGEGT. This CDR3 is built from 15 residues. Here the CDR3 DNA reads TGTGCCAGCAGTCCGCTGACAGGGGTGGGCACTGAAGCTTTCTTT. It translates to CASSPLTGVGTEAFF.

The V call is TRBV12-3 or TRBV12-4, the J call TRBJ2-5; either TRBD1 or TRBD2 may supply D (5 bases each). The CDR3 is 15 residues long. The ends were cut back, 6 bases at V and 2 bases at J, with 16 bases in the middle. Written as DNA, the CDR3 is TGTGCCAGCAGAAAATGGGGGACGTCACAAGAGACCCAGTACTTC. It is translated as CASRKWGTSQETQYF.

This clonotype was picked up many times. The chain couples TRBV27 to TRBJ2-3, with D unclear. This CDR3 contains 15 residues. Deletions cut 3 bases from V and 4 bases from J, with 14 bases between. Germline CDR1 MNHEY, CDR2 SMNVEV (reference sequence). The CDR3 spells CASSFLSQTADTQYF. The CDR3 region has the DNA TGTGCCAGCAGTTTCCTCTCCCAGACCGCAGATACGCAGTATTTT.

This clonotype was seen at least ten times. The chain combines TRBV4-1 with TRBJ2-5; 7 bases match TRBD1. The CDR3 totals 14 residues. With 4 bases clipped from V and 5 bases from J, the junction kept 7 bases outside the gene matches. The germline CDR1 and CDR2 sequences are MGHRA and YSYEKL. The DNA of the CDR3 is TGCGCCAGCAGCCGGCGGCAGGGGGAGGAGACCCAGTACTTC. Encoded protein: CASSRRQGEETQYF.

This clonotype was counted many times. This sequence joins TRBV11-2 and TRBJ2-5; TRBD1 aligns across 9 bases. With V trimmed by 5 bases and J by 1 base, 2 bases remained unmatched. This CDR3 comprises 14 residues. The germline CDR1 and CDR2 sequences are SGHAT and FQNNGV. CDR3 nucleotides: TGTGCCAGCAGCCCGGACAGGGGCCAAGAGACCCAGTACTTC. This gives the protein CASSPDRGQETQYF.

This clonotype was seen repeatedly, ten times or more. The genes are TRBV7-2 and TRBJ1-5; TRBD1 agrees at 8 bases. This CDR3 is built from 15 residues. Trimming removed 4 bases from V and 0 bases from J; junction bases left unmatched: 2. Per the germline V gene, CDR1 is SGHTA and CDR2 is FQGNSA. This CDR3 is CASSSTGDSNQPQHF. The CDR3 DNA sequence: TGTGCCAGCAGCTCGACAGGGGATAGCAATCAGCCCCAGCATTTT.

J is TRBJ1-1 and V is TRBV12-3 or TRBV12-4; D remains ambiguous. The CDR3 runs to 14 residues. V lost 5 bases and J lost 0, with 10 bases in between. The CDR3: CASSSQTLNTEAFF. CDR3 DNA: TGTGCCAGCAGTAGCCAGACCTTGAACACTGAAGCTTTCTTT.

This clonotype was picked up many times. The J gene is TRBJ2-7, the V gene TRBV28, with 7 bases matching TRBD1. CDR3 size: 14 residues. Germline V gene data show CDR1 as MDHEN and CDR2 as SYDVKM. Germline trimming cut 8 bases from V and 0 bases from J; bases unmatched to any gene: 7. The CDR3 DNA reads TGTGCCAGCTGTGTACAGGGGAGCTCCTACGAGCAGTACTTC. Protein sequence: CASCVQGSSYEQYF.

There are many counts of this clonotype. The CDR3 is CASSSPDRAGFYEQYF. The CDR3 nucleotides read TGTGCCAGCAGCTCCCCTGACAGGGCCGGCTTCTACGAGCAGTACTTC. The chain recombines TRBV28 with TRBJ2-7; 7 positions match TRBD1. This CDR3 spans 16 amino acids. Germline loops: CDR1 MDHEN, CDR2 SYDVKM. V shed 6 bases and J 3 bases; nucleotides not matched to a gene: 14.

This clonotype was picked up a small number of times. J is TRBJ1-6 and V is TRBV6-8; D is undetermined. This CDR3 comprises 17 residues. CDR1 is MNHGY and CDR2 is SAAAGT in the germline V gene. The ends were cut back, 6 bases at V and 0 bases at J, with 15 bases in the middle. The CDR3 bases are TGTGCCAGCAGCCCTTTTTTCCCGAGCTCCTATAATTCACCCCTCCACTTT. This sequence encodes CASSPFFPSSYNSPLHF.

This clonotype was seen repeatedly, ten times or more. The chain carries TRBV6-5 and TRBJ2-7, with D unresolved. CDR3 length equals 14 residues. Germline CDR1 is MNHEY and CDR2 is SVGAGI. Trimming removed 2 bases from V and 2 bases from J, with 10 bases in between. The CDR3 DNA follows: TGTGCCAGCAGTTACCACGGTGAGACCTACGAGCAGTACTTC. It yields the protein CASSYHGETYEQYF.

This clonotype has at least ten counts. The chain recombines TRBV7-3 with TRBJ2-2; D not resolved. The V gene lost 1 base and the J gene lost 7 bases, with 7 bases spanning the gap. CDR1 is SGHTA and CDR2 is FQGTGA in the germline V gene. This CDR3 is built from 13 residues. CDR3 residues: CASSLNILGELFF. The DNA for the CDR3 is TGTGCCAGCAGCTTAAATATTCTCGGGGAGCTGTTTTTT.

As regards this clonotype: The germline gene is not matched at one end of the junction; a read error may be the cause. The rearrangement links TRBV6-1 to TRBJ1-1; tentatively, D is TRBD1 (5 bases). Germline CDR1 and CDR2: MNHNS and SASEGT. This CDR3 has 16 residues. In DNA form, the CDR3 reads TGTGCCAGCAGTGAAGGCGGGGGAATTATGAACGCTGAAGCTTTCTTT. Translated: CASSEGGGIMNAEAFF.

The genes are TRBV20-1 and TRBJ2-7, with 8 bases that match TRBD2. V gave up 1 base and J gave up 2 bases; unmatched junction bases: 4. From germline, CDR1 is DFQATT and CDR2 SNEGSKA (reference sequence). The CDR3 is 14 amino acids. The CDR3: CSARVAGQAYEQYF. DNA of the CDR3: TGCAGTGCTAGAGTAGCGGGACAAGCCTACGAGCAGTACTTC.

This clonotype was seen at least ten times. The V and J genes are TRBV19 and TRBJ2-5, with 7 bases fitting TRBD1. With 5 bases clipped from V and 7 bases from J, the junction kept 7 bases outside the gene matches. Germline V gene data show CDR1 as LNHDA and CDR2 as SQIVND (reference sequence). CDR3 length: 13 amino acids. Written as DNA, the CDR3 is TGTGCCAGTAGTGCTGACAGGGTGGCGACCCAGTACTTC. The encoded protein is CASSADRVATQYF.

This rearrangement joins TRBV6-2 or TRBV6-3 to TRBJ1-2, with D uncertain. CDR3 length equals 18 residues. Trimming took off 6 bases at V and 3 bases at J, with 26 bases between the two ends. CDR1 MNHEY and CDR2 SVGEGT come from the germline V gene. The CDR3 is CASRRISGPAKLDYGYTF. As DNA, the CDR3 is TGTGCCAGCAGACGGATCAGCGGACCGGCGAAGTTGGACTATGGCTACACCTTC.

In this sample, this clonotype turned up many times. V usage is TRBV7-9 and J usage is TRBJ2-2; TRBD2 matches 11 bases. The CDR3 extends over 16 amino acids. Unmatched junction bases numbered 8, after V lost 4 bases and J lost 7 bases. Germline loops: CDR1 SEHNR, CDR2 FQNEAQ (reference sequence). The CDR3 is CASSSLAGVIGGELFF. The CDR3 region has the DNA TGTGCCAGCAGCTCACTAGCGGGAGTGATTGGCGGGGAGCTGTTTTTT. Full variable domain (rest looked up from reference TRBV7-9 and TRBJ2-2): DTGVSQNPRHKITKRGQNVTFRCDPISEHNRLYWYRQTLGQGPEFLTYFQNEAQLEKSRLLSDRFSAERPKGSFSTLEIQRTEQGDSAMYLCASSSLAGVIGGELFFGEGSRLTVL.

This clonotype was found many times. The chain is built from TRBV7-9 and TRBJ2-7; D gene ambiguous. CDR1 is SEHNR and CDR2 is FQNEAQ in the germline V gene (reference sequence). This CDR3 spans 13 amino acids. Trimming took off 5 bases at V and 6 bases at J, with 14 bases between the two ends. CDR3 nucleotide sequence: TGTGCCAGCAGCCTAGAAGGTTGGTTCGAGCAGTACTTC. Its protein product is CASSLEGWFEQYF.

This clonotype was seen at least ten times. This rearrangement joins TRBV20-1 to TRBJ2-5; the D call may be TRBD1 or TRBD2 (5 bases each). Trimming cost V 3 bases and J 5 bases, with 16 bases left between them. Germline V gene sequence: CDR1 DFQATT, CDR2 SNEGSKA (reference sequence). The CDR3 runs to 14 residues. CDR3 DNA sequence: TGCAGTGCTAGGCCCGGGACCTTGCTTGAGACCCAGTACTTC. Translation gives CSARPGTLLETQYF.

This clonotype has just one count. The CDR3 region has the DNA TGTGCCAGCAGCCATTTAGGGGGCGAGTTTACCGGGGAGCTGTTTTTT. It is translated as CASSHLGGEFTGELFF. The V call is TRBV7-6, the J call TRBJ2-2; 7 bases are shared with TRBD1. This CDR3 comprises 16 residues. CDR1 SGHVS and CDR2 FNYEAQ come from the germline V gene. Unmatched junction bases numbered 11, after V lost 5 bases and J lost 5 bases.

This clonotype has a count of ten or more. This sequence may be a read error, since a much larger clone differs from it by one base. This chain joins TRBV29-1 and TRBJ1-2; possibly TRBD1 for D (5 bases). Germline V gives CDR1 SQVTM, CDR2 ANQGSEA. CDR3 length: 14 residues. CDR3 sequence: CRVEDGGGRNGYTF. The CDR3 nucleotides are TGCAGGGTTGAAGATGGGGGGGGGAGGAATGGCTACACCTTC.

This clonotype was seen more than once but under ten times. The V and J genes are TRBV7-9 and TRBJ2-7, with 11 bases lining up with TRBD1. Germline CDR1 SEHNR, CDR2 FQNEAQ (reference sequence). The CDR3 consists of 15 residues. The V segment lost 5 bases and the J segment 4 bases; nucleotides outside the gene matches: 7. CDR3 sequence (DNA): TGTGCCAGCAGCGCCGGGGACAGGGGGACTTACGAGCAGTACTTC. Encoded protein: CASSAGDRGTYEQYF.